Listed below are T cell receptor beta chains from one sample, sequenced in a study of cytomegalovirus exposure and HLA in healthy donors. Method: immunoSEQ multiplex PCR; TCRdb's copy keeps in-frame clones and lacks some. The table has more than 95,000 clones, around 15% seen once. The sequenced sample consisted of PBMCs. These receptors came from a female donor in good health and CMV-seronegative. The CDR3 runs from the conserved cysteine through the conserved F or W. The order of the fields is clone size, V gene, J gene, D gene, CDR3 protein, CDR3 DNA. A D gene is named only where the DNA matches it firmly. Clone size, where shown, is once, few, many, or a class for clones that have expanded.

size: -; V: TRBV6-5; J: TRBJ1-4; D: -; CDR3: CASSRTATNEKLFF; DNA: TGTGCCAGCAGTCGGACAGCAACTAATGAAAAACTGTTTTTT
size: few; V: TRBV10-1; J: TRBJ2-1; D: -; CDR3: CASSDPSAGRYNEQFF; DNA: TGCGCCAGCAGTGATCCCTCTGCGGGGCGGTACAATGAGCAGTTCTTC
size: -; V: TRBV5-1; J: TRBJ1-1; D: -; CDR3: CASRAPGAEAFF; DNA: TGCGCCAGCAGGGCTCCAGGGGCCGAAGCTTTCTTT
size: few; V: TRBV27; J: TRBJ2-2; D: -; CDR3: CASSLASGTNTGELFF; DNA: TGTGCCAGCAGTTTAGCGTCAGGCACGAACACCGGGGAGCTGTTTTTT
size: -; V: TRBV7-9; J: TRBJ2-7; D: TRBD1; CDR3: CASSLGPGQGSSEQYF; DNA: TGTGCCAGCAGCTTAGGACCGGGACAGGGCTCCTCCGAGCAGTACTTC
size: -; V: TRBV19; J: TRBJ2-2; D: TRBD1; CDR3: CASSQDRESGELFF; DNA: TGTGCCAGTTCACAAGACAGGGAGTCCGGGGAGCTGTTTTTT
size: few; V: TRBV27; J: TRBJ2-3; D: TRBD1; CDR3: CASSTVPGQGTDTQYF; DNA: TGTGCCAGCAGTACCGTCCCGGGACAGGGAACAGATACGCAGTATTTT
size: few; V: TRBV5-6; J: TRBJ1-3; D: TRBD1; CDR3: CASSFFGTGRNTIYF; DNA: TGTGCCAGCAGCTTTTTCGGGACAGGGAGAAACACCATATATTTT
size: few; V: TRBV5-6; J: TRBJ1-1; D: TRBD1; CDR3: CASSLFPQGGTEAFF; DNA: TGTGCCAGCAGCTTGTTTCCACAGGGGGGCACTGAAGCTTTCTTT
size: few; V: TRBV7-2; J: TRBJ1-5; D: -; CDR3: CASSLSAGQPQPQHF; DNA: TGTGCCAGCAGCTTAAGTGCAGGGCAACCCCAGCCCCAGCATTTT
size: few; V: TRBV25-1; J: TRBJ1-4; D: -; CDR3: CASSGVRRTNEKLFF; DNA: TGTGCCAGCAGTGGGGTTAGGAGGACTAATGAAAAACTGTTTTTT
size: -; V: TRBV28; J: TRBJ1-1; D: -; CDR3: CASRSEPNTEAFF; DNA: TGTGCCAGCAGATCGGAGCCGAACACTGAAGCTTTCTTT
size: -; V: TRBV4-1; J: TRBJ1-2; D: TRBD1; CDR3: CASSLMTGPPNNYGYTF; DNA: TGCGCCAGCAGCCTTATGACAGGGCCCCCCAATAACTATGGCTACACCTTC
size: -; V: TRBV15; J: TRBJ2-1; D: TRBD2; CDR3: CATGLAGGNYNEQFF; DNA: TGTGCCACCGGACTAGCGGGAGGGAATTACAATGAGCAGTTCTTC
size: few; V: TRBV4-3; J: TRBJ1-3; D: -; CDR3: CASSRPRILAPGNTIYF; DNA: TGCGCCAGCAGCCGCCCGCGGATCCTAGCCCCTGGAAACACCATATATTTT
size: few; V: TRBV29-1; J: TRBJ1-4; D: -; CDR3: CSVAGTNEKLFF; DNA: TGCAGCGTTGCGGGAACTAATGAAAAACTGTTTTTT
size: -; V: TRBV6-6; J: TRBJ1-4; D: TRBD1; CDR3: CASNGDRGGEKLFF; DNA: TGTGCCAGCAACGGGGACAGGGGCGGTGAAAAACTGTTTTTT
size: -; V: TRBV18; J: TRBJ2-7; D: -; CDR3: CASSPRNQGWSYEQYF; DNA: TGTGCCAGCTCACCACGGAATCAGGGCTGGTCCTACGAGCAGTACTTC
size: -; V: TRBV29-1; J: TRBJ2-2; D: TRBD1; CDR3: CSVGQSTGELFF; DNA: TGCAGCGTGGGACAGAGTACCGGGGAGCTGTTTTTT
size: few; V: TRBV7-3; J: TRBJ2-1; D: -; CDR3: CASSLTSAGNEQFF; DNA: TGTGCCAGCAGCTTAACTTCTGCGGGCAATGAGCAGTTCTTC
size: -; V: TRBV19; J: TRBJ2-3; D: TRBD1; CDR3: CASSMRTGYPDTQYF; DNA: TGTGCCAGTAGTATGCGGACAGGCTACCCAGATACGCAGTATTTT